Each of the 4 T cell receptor beta chains below was sequenced from the same sample in a study of T cell repertoires in cytomegalovirus infection. TCRdb reprocessed the reads via MiXCR and lists one record per CDR3 protein. The sample yields roughly 990,000 distinct CDR3 sequences, 31% seen once. These receptors have no known antigen. This specimen was cultured CD8+ T cells from PBMCs, taken from culture after CMV antigen stimulation. These receptors all come from a human donor in good health (CMV status not recorded). Some clones in this sample may be carry-over from other donors' samples.

This clonotype has a handful of counts. The V gene is TRBV6-1, the J gene TRBJ1-6, with TRBD1 matching over 7 bases. V lost 5 bases, J lost 9 bases, and 10 bases stayed unmatched. The CDR3 is made up of 15 amino acids. The germline CDR1 and CDR2 sequences are MNHNS and SASEGT. Written as DNA, the CDR3 is TGTGCCAGCAGTTACGTTGCAGGGGGTAGTTCACCCCTCCACTTT. It is translated as CASSYVAGGSSPLHF.

The chain combines TRBV4-3 with TRBJ2-5; TRBD2 agrees at 12 bases. V trimming: 5 bases; J trimming: 4 bases; junction bases outside the gene matches: 5. This CDR3 comprises 15 residues. The V gene's germline CDR1 is LGHNA and CDR2 YSLEER. CDR3 residues: CASSDGLAGSETQYF. The CDR3 region has the DNA TGCGCCAGCAGCGACGGACTAGCGGGGTCAGAGACCCAGTACTTC.

V is TRBV7-6 and J is TRBJ2-2; 8 bases map to TRBD2. The CDR3 runs 15 residues. Germline V gives CDR1 SGHVS, CDR2 FNYEAQ. J was trimmed by 3 bases and V by 1 base; bases with no gene match: 1. The chain's CDR3 is CASSLEAGDTGELFF. In nucleotides, the CDR3 is TGTGCCAGCAGCTTAGAAGCGGGGGACACCGGGGAGCTGTTTTTT.

Concerning this clonotype itself: Since no conserved phenylalanine or tryptophan closes the CDR3, a read error is the likely cause. The gene calls are TRBV5-1 and TRBJ2-1; D possibly corresponds to TRBD1 (6 bases). This CDR3 spans 12 amino acids. Between the trimmed V and J ends, which lost 7 bases and 6 bases, there was a span of 11 bases. Per the germline V gene, CDR1 is SGHRS and CDR2 is YFSETQ. The CDR3: CASEGETNEQFY. The CDR3 DNA reads as TGCGCCAGCGAGGGGGAGACCAATGAGCAGTTCTAC.